This TCR beta chain was sequenced for a study of cytomegalovirus exposure and HLA in healthy donors. The study, taken as a whole, reports: As immune exposure information, only CMV serostatus was available. Analysis was carried out at a later point, and it linked a missense DCLRE1C variant to TCR beta V- and J-gene trimming.

13 Jbeta primers and 60 Vbeta primers were used for the PCR. TCRdb's table, derived via immunoSEQ multiplex PCR, lists solely in-frame clones and lacks some. Counted here are about 120,000 clones, 75% to 85% occurring once; the ten biggest clones make up 8.5% to 10%. Regarding this clone: Its antigen remains unidentified.

Germline V gives CDR1 SGDLS, CDR2 YYNGEE. V was clipped by 2 bases and J by 2 bases; unmatched bases: 9. The CDR3 length is 16 residues. The sequence was collected from a female donor in good health and CMV-seropositive. The sample was PBMCs. V gene TRBV9 combines with J gene TRBJ2-5, with TRBD2 matching 7 bases. As DNA, the CDR3 is TGTGCCAGCAGCGTGGGGGGGAGCGGGGCACAAGAGACCCAGTACTTC. Its translation: CASSVGGSGAQETQYF.